Reported below is one T cell receptor beta chain. The antigen is unknown. The CDR3 covers 16 residues. CDR1 SGHDT and CDR2 YYEEEE come from the germline V gene. J lost 4 bases, V lost 4 bases, and 10 bases had no gene match. These data belong to a study of beta chain features in type 1 diabetes. Across the study: The samples had about 110,000,000 sorted cells examined in all.

Averaging approximately 0.11 L, one heparinised blood draw came from each individual donor. The investigators reverse transcribed all of the isolated RNA, so they sequenced expressed TCRB transcripts. Repertoires were generated with immunoSEQ multiplex PCR, while TCRdb's copy carries only in-frame clones and drops some. The sample lists about 190,000 clones, approximately 8.1% occurring once. Broader study findings: The naive, central memory and Treg TCRB repertoires showed an apparent similarity that was greater among patients than among healthy donors. Possible PCR preference for shorter templates applied equally to patients and controls. A moderate, significant TCRB CDR3 shortening appeared in type 1 diabetes across four CD4+ subsets.

Sequenced material: central memory CD4+ T cells from blood. The chain employs TRBV5-6 and TRBJ1-1; 10 bases are a match to TRBD1. The source of this sequence is a woman aged 40 to 49 with type 1 diabetes. CDR3 amino acids: CASSPETGGAITEAFF. The CDR3 nucleotides read TGTGCCAGCAGCCCGGAGACAGGGGGCGCGATCACTGAAGCTTTCTTT.